The rows below give T cell receptor beta chains drawn from one sample of a study of cytomegalovirus exposure and HLA in healthy donors. Some clones are missing from TCRdb's copy, which holds only in-frame ones; the method was immunoSEQ multiplex PCR. This repertoire shows around 230,000 clones, 75% to 90% found once; its top ten account for 1% to 1.5%. Input material: PBMCs. The source of these receptors is a woman younger than 45 in good health and CMV-seropositive. Both conserved end residues are part of each CDR3. D genes are given only for firm matches. Clone size, where shown, is once, few, many, or a class for clones that have expanded.

j_gene,abundance,v_gene,d_gene,CDR3aa,CDR3nt
TRBJ2-7,NA,TRBV9,NA,CASSVEGGSYEQYF,TGTGCCAGCAGCGTAGAGGGGGGGTCCTACGAGCAGTACTTC
TRBJ2-7,NA,TRBV15,TRBD1,CATSRDLADRDYEQYF,TGTGCCACCAGCAGAGATCTGGCGGACAGGGACTACGAGCAGTACTTC
TRBJ1-4,NA,TRBV4-1,TRBD1,CASRTGGDEKLFF,TGCGCCAGCAGAACAGGGGGAGATGAAAAACTGTTTTTT
TRBJ2-4,NA,TRBV5-5,NA,CASSPGWGLVNIQYF,TGTGCCAGCAGCCCGGGATGGGGACTGGTAAACATTCAGTACTTC
TRBJ2-2,NA,TRBV5-6,NA,CASSVPRAGELFF,TGTGCCAGCAGCGTCCCACGGGCCGGGGAGCTGTTTTTT
TRBJ1-1,NA,TRBV18,NA,CASSPGAGVTEAFF,TGTGCCAGCTCACCGGGGGCAGGGGTAACTGAAGCTTTCTTT
TRBJ1-1,NA,TRBV27,NA,CASSLEGGVNTEAFF,TGTGCCAGCAGTTTAGAAGGGGGTGTGAACACTGAAGCTTTCTTT
TRBJ2-1,NA,TRBV15,NA,CATSRDGRAYNEQFF,TGTGCCACCAGCAGAGACGGGAGAGCCTACAATGAGCAGTTCTTC
TRBJ2-7,NA,TRBV5-1,TRBD2,CASSFGTSGTVYEQYF,TGCGCCAGCAGCTTCGGGACTAGCGGGACAGTCTACGAGCAGTACTTC
TRBJ1-5,NA,TRBV11-3,NA,CASSTPWPSNQPQHF,TGTGCCAGCAGTACCCCTTGGCCGAGCAATCAGCCCCAGCATTTT
TRBJ2-7,NA,TRBV30,NA,CAWNNRRSDHEQYF,TGTGCCTGGAATAACAGGAGATCAGACCACGAGCAGTACTTC
TRBJ2-1,once,TRBV9,TRBD2,CASSAIAGSDEQFF,TGTGCCAGCAGCGCCATAGCGGGAAGCGATGAGCAGTTCTTC
TRBJ1-1,NA,TRBV19,NA,CASSFRQLEAFF,TGTGCCAGTAGTTTCAGACAGCTTGAAGCTTTCTTT
TRBJ2-4,NA,TRBV10-3,NA,CAISESDRQNIQYF,TGTGCCATCAGTGAGTCAGACAGGCAAAACATTCAGTACTTC
TRBJ2-1,NA,TRBV5-4,TRBD2,CASSATLAGYNEQFF,TGTGCCAGCAGCGCCACACTAGCGGGTTACAATGAGCAGTTCTTC
TRBJ2-5,NA,TRBV7-8,TRBD2,CASSLEYLAGETQYF,TGTGCCAGCAGCTTAGAATACCTAGCGGGAGAGACCCAGTACTTC
TRBJ1-1,NA,TRBV7-9,TRBD1,CASSFRDRGGTEAFF,TGTGCCAGCAGCTTCCGGGACAGGGGAGGCACTGAAGCTTTCTTT
TRBJ2-7,NA,TRBV5-6,NA,CASSWAQQTYEQYF,TGTGCCAGCAGCTGGGCCCAGCAAACCTACGAGCAGTACTTC
TRBJ2-5,NA,TRBV4-1,TRBD2,CASSQFLPGLAKETQYF,TGCGCCAGCAGCCAATTCCTTCCGGGACTAGCGAAAGAGACCCAGTACTTC
TRBJ1-1,NA,TRBV6-1,TRBD1,CAISESRGQQNTEAFF,TGTGCCATCAGTGAGTCAAGGGGGCAACAAAACACTGAAGCTTTCTTT
TRBJ1-2,NA,TRBV7-9,NA,CASSPRDTNYGYTF,TGTGCCAGCAGTCCCCGGGACACTAACTATGGCTACACCTTC
TRBJ1-2,NA,TRBV25-1,TRBD1,CASSAPGQGHYGYTF,TGTGCCAGCAGTGCTCCGGGACAGGGGCACTATGGCTACACCTTC
TRBJ2-2,NA,TRBV5-1,NA,CASSLTVAGGELFF,TGCGCCAGCAGCTTGACAGTCGCCGGCGGGGAGCTGTTTTTT
TRBJ2-5,NA,TRBV5-4,NA,CASSLVASGETQYF,TGTGCCAGCAGCTTGGTCGCCTCGGGGGAGACCCAGTACTTC
TRBJ2-7,NA,TRBV6-5,TRBD2,CASSYSAGTYEQYF,TGTGCCAGCAGTTACTCAGCGGGAACCTACGAGCAGTACTTC
TRBJ1-3,once,TRBV5-1,NA,CASSFSAGTRNTIYF,TGCGCCAGCAGCTTTAGCGCCGGGACACGAAACACCATATATTTT
TRBJ2-1,NA,TRBV28,NA,CASSRGKRLYEQFF,TGTGCCAGCAGCCGTGGAAAAAGACTGTATGAGCAGTTCTTC
TRBJ2-7,few,TRBV11-2,NA,CASSLVGYEQYF,TGTGCCAGCAGCTTAGTCGGCTACGAGCAGTACTTC
TRBJ2-7,few,TRBV30,NA,CAWSVWGGSIGEQYF,TGTGCCTGGAGTGTATGGGGAGGATCCATCGGCGAGCAGTACTTC
TRBJ2-1,few,TRBV2,NA,CASSLSSTYNEQFF,TGTGCCAGCAGTCTCTCTAGTACCTACAATGAGCAGTTCTTC
TRBJ2-2,NA,TRBV2,NA,CASSGLATNTGELFF,TGTGCCAGCAGTGGCCTCGCAACAAACACCGGGGAGCTGTTTTTT
TRBJ1-1,NA,TRBV2,NA,CASLTDMNTEAFF,TGTGCCAGCTTGACAGACATGAACACTGAAGCTTTCTTT
TRBJ2-7,NA,TRBV29-1,TRBD2,CSVERVGGSIYEQYF,TGCAGCGTTGAAAGGGTTGGCGGGAGTATATACGAGCAGTACTTC
TRBJ2-2,NA,TRBV19,NA,CASSNVERDIGELFF,TGTGCCAGTAGTAACGTAGAAAGGGACATCGGGGAGCTGTTTTTT
TRBJ2-3,NA,TRBV19,NA,CASSIDLSVDTQYF,TGTGCCAGTAGTATAGATCTTAGTGTAGATACGCAGTATTTT
TRBJ2-7,NA,TRBV14,NA,CASSVNYEQYF,TGTGCCAGCAGCGTTAACTACGAGCAGTACTTC
TRBJ2-3,once,TRBV12-5,TRBD1,CASGPPQGVITDTQYF,TGTGCTAGTGGTCCGCCCCAGGGGGTGATCACAGATACGCAGTATTTT
TRBJ1-4,NA,TRBV9,TRBD1,CASSESSGTGLEKLFF,TGTGCCAGCAGCGAATCCTCCGGGACAGGGCTTGAAAAACTGTTTTTT
TRBJ1-1,NA,TRBV20-1,NA,CSAYRTEAFF,TGCAGTGCGTACCGGACTGAAGCTTTCTTT
TRBJ1-1,NA,TRBV29-1,TRBD1,CSVEDRGWGAFF,TGCAGCGTGGAAGACAGGGGTTGGGGGGCTTTCTTT
TRBJ1-4,NA,TRBV28,NA,CASGSYVGLEEKLFF,TGTGCCAGCGGGAGTTATGTTGGCCTTGAGGAAAAACTGTTTTTT
TRBJ1-1,NA,TRBV5-1,TRBD1,CASTWGTGVNTEAFF,TGCGCCAGCACCTGGGGGACAGGGGTGAACACTGAAGCTTTCTTT
TRBJ2-1,NA,TRBV11-2,NA,CASSLLRGEQFF,TGTGCCAGCAGCTTACTTAGAGGGGAGCAGTTCTTC
TRBJ1-2,NA,TRBV7-9,NA,CASSLAFDRPSGYTF,TGTGCCAGCAGCTTAGCGTTCGACAGGCCGTCTGGCTACACCTTC
TRBJ2-3,NA,TRBV30,NA,CAWRERGVGTDTQYF,TGTGCCTGGAGAGAAAGAGGCGTCGGCACAGATACGCAGTATTTT
TRBJ1-2,once,TRBV14,NA,CASSQDFREYYGYTF,TGTGCCAGCAGCCAAGATTTTCGGGAGTACTATGGCTACACCTTC
TRBJ2-3,NA,TRBV30,TRBD2,CASRTSSTDTQYF,TGTGCCTCGAGGACTAGCAGCACAGATACGCAGTATTTT
TRBJ1-5,NA,TRBV19,TRBD1,CASSILSTGGNQPQHF,TGTGCCAGTAGTATTCTCTCGACAGGGGGTAATCAGCCCCAGCATTTT
TRBJ1-5,NA,TRBV2,TRBD1,CASSEEGVGGLNQPQHF,TGTGCCAGCAGTGAAGAGGGGGTAGGGGGCCTCAATCAGCCCCAGCATTTT
TRBJ2-6,NA,TRBV27,TRBD1,CASSLRTGSISGANVLTF,TGTGCCAGCAGTCTCCGGACAGGGTCCATCTCTGGGGCCAACGTCCTGACTTTC
TRBJ1-1,NA,TRBV2,TRBD1,CASRGTANSIEAFF,TGTGCCAGCAGGGGGACAGCAAATAGTATTGAAGCTTTCTTT
TRBJ1-1,NA,TRBV7-9,NA,CASSSGYTEAFF,TGTGCCAGCAGCTCGGGGTACACTGAAGCTTTCTTT